These T cell receptor beta chains were read from a single sample in a study of blood T cell repertoires in COVID-19. Method: immunoSEQ multiplex PCR; TCRdb's copy keeps in-frame clones and lacks some. Of hundreds of thousands of clones detected, approximately 91% appear once; the ten largest clones hold 9% to 9.5%. The sequenced sample was peripheral blood. The receptor set was obtained from a man aged 18 to 30 with active or convalescent COVID-19. The CDR3 runs from the conserved cysteine through the conserved F or W. D genes are given only for firm matches. The listing skips clone size in some rows; elsewhere it reads once, few, many or a size class.

j_call clone_size v_call d_call cdr3_nt cdr3_aa
TRBJ2-5 NA TRBV5-4 TRBD2 TGTGCCAGCAGGGCCGGGACTAGCGGGACGGAGACCCAGTACTTC CASRAGTSGTETQYF
TRBJ2-7 NA TRBV7-8 TRBD2 TGTGCCAGCAGCTTAGGTACTACGGGGGGAGCCTACGAGCAGTACTTC CASSLGTTGGAYEQYF
TRBJ2-1 NA TRBV4-3 NA TGCGCCAGCAGCCAAGAGAAGGACTCCTGGAATGAGCAGTTCTTC CASSQEKDSWNEQFF
TRBJ1-2 NA TRBV5-6 NA TGTGCCAGCAGTTCTAGGTCCTATGGCTACACCTTC CASSSRSYGYTF
TRBJ1-6 NA TRBV7-9 NA TGTGCCAGCAGCTTATCAGGGGCCGAGCTCGGGAATTCACCCCTCCACTTT CASSLSGAELGNSPLHF
TRBJ2-7 NA TRBV9 NA TGTGCCAGCAGCGTAGTGTCTGAGGGCCCGGGGAGTATCGAGCAGTACTTC CASSVVSEGPGSIEQYF
TRBJ2-5 NA TRBV7-2 TRBD2 TGTGCCAGCAGCTTTGTAGCGGGGGGGCCCCGGGAGACCCAGTACTTC CASSFVAGGPRETQYF
TRBJ1-2 NA TRBV18 NA TGTGCCAGCTCACTCCAGGTCTATGGCTACACCTTC CASSLQVYGYTF
TRBJ1-5 NA TRBV27 NA TGTGCCAGCAGTTCGGGGGGCGGCGGCAATCAGCCCCAGCATTTT CASSSGGGGNQPQHF
TRBJ2-1 NA TRBV4-1 TRBD2 TGCGCCAGCAGCATATACGGGGGGGCCAGCCCCGATGAGCAGTTCTTC CASSIYGGASPDEQFF
TRBJ1-1 NA TRBV5-1 TRBD1 TGCGCCAGCAGCCGAGGACAGGACACTGAAGCTTTCTTT CASSRGQDTEAFF
TRBJ1-2 NA TRBV27 TRBD1 TGTGCCAGCGGGACCCTCGGACAGGGGTATGGCTACACCTTC CASGTLGQGYGYTF
TRBJ2-7 NA TRBV2 NA TGTGCCAGCGGAGTAGAGGGCCTAAGCCACGAGCAGTACTTC CASGVEGLSHEQYF
TRBJ1-5 NA TRBV19 TRBD1 TGTGCCAGTAGTATAGATCAGACAGGGGGCATGGGTCAGCCCCAGCATTTT CASSIDQTGGMGQPQHF
TRBJ2-2 NA TRBV7-3 TRBD2 TGTGCCAGCAGCTTAACGGGACTAGCCGGGGAGCTGTTTTTT CASSLTGLAGELFF
TRBJ2-7 NA TRBV3-1/TRBV3-2 NA TGTGCCAGCAGCCAAGACCCGGGGATCTCCTACGAGCAGTACTTC CASSQDPGISYEQYF
TRBJ1-1 NA TRBV10-3 NA TGTGCCATCAGTGAGTCTAGGGACATAGGGTGGTTGGGAGCTTTCTTT CAISESRDIGWLGAFF
TRBJ2-5 many TRBV24-1 TRBD2 TGTGCCACCAGTGAAGGACTAGGCCAGTACTTC CATSEGLGQYF
TRBJ2-1 NA TRBV9 TRBD1 TGTGCCAGCAGCGGCCGGGACAGGGACCTTGATAGCTCCTACAATGAGCAGTTCTTC CASSGRDRDLDSSYNEQFF
TRBJ1-2 few TRBV3-1/TRBV3-2 NA TGTGCCAGCAGCAAACAACGACAGACGATTTATGGCTACACCTTC CASSKQRQTIYGYTF
TRBJ2-5 NA TRBV6-5 TRBD2 TGTGCCACGGGACTAGCGAACCAACAGACCCAGTACTTC CATGLANQQTQYF
TRBJ2-7 NA TRBV21-1 NA TGTGCCAGCAGCAGATCCCGTGGGGCCCAACTAAATCGGGAGCAGTACTTC CASSRSRGAQLNREQYF
TRBJ2-3 once TRBV5-1 TRBD1 TGCGCCAGCAGCCCCTCGGTCAACAGGGGAGATACGCAGTATTTT CASSPSVNRGDTQYF
TRBJ2-1 NA TRBV14 TRBD2 TGTGCCAGCAGCCAACTAAGCCTAACTAGCGGGGGGGGTCACCACAATGAGCAGTTCTTC CASSQLSLTSGGGHHNEQFF
TRBJ2-3 NA TRBV3-1/TRBV3-2 TRBD2 TGTGCCAGCAGCCGTCGGACTAGCGGGGGAGCAGATACGCAGTATTTT CASSRRTSGGADTQYF
TRBJ1-2 few TRBV12-3/TRBV12-4 NA TGTGCCAGCAGTTCAACTAACTATGGCTACACCTTC CASSSTNYGYTF
TRBJ1-4 NA TRBV5-5 TRBD1 TGTGCCAGCAGCTCGAACCCGACAGGGACTGAAAAACTGTTTTTT CASSSNPTGTEKLFF
TRBJ1-4 once TRBV27 NA TGTGCCAGCAGTTTACTCCCGCCCCAGGACAGATCTAATGAAAAACTGTTTTTT CASSLLPPQDRSNEKLFF
TRBJ2-1 NA TRBV4-1 NA TGCGCCAGCAGCCAAGATCTGCATGCAGGCGTAGTTGATGAGCAGTTCTTC CASSQDLHAGVVDEQFF
TRBJ1-5 NA TRBV19 NA TGTGCCACCTGCGGACGGCGGGGATATAGCAATCAGCCCCAGCATTTT CATCGRRGYSNQPQHF
TRBJ2-3 once TRBV5-4 TRBD1 TGTGCCAGCAGCCCTCTTGAGGGGGCGCTTAGTGGCACAGATACGCAGTATTTT CASSPLEGALSGTDTQYF
TRBJ1-1 NA TRBV13 NA TGTGCCAGCAGTTCAGTCGACACTGAAGCTTTCTTT CASSSVDTEAFF
TRBJ2-7 once TRBV29-1 TRBD1 TGCAGCGTTGAAGATCTCGGGACAGGGAATTCCTACGAGCAGTACTTC CSVEDLGTGNSYEQYF
TRBJ1-1 once TRBV19 TRBD1 TGTGCCAGTAGTACCTCGACAGGGGGCTTTAACACTGAAGCTTTCTTT CASSTSTGGFNTEAFF
TRBJ1-4 NA TRBV20-1 NA TGCAGCTCTCAAAAGGGGGAAAAACTGTTTTTT CSSQKGEKLFF